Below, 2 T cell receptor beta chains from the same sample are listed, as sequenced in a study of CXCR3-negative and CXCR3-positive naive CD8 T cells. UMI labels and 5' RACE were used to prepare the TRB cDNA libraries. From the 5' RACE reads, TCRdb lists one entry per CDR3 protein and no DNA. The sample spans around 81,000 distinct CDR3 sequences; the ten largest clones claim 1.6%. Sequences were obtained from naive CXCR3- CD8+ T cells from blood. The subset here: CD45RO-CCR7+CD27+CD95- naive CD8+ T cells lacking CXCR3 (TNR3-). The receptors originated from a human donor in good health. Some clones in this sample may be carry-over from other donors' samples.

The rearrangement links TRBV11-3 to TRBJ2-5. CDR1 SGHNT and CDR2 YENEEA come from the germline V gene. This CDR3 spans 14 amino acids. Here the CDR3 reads CASSSRMAKETQYF.

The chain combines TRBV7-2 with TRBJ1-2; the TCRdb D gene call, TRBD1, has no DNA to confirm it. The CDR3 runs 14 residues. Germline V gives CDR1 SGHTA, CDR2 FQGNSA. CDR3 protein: CASSHQGGLYGYTF. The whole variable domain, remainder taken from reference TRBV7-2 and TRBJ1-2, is GAGVSQSPSNKVTEKGKDVELRCDPISGHTALYWYRQSLGQGLEFLIYFQGNSAPDKSGLPSDRFSAERTGGSVSTLTIQRTQQEDSAVYLCASSHQGGLYGYTFGSGTRLTVV.